The present T cell receptor beta chain was sequenced within a study of blood T cell repertoires in COVID-19. Study in general: Acute and convalescent COVID-19 specimens originated in the United States, Italy and Spain. T cells, B-cell-depleted T cells, or PBMCs provided the cDNA or gDNA that served as material.

Trimming pared 4 bases from V and 4 bases from J, leaving 13 bases between. This CDR3 spans 14 amino acids. Germline V lookup: CDR1 MDHEN, CDR2 SYDVKM. Using immunoSEQ multiplex PCR, the repertoire was profiled, and TCRdb retains in-frame clones only, with some absent. Here the sample spans 90,000 to 120,000 clones, approximately 80% being singletons. J is TRBJ1-2 and V is TRBV28; D is possibly TRBD1 (6 bases). What was sequenced was peripheral blood. The sequence derives from a man aged 55 to 70 with acute or convalescent COVID-19. The CDR3 loop is CASSSVQGSYGYTF. The CDR3 DNA reads TGTGCCAGCAGTTCCGTTCAGGGGAGCTATGGCTACACCTTC.